The source of this TCR beta chain is a study of regulatory T cells in long-lasting Graves disease. Overall study results and limits: Persistent patients shared under 3,000 public clonotypes among themselves. Newly diagnosed patients shared fewer, at roughly 900. Repertoires from persistent disease leaned toward TRBV28, TRBJ1-2 and TRBJ2-5.

Time point reported: newly diagnosed GD, antithyroid drugs for less than 3 months. PBMC-extracted RNA yielded the TCR library. Into tubes containing EDTA, about 9 milliliters of peripheral blood were drawn. For TCR beta, libraries came from iRepertoire HTBI primers and Arm-PCR of CDR3 regions. One entry per CDR3 protein results from TCRdb running MiXCR on the multiplex PCR reads. In the table there are approximately 540,000 distinct CDR3 sequences, more than 10% of which are singletons. The V end was cut by 4 bases, the J end by 3 bases, with 13 bases between. The germline V gene encodes CDR1 SGHRS and CDR2 YFSETQ. The CDR3 loop spans 14 amino acids. In its sample, this clonotype was seen many times. Its specificity is unknown. These data also formed part of another study, on T cells in Graves' hyperthyroidism and ophthalmopathy. That source adds: Investigators excluded patients with uncontrolled infection, other autoimmune disease, pregnancy or lactation.

The sample was peripheral blood mononuclear cells (PBMCs), taken at new diagnosis, from a patient treated with antithyroid drugs. The chain carries TRBV5-1 and TRBJ2-5, with D tentatively TRBD1 or TRBD2 (5 bases each). This sequence originates from a woman in her 30s with Graves disease. Here the CDR3 reads CASSQAGTEETQYF. CDR3 DNA sequence: TGCGCCAGCAGCCAAGCCGGGACGGAAGAGACCCAGTACTTC.